This T cell receptor (beta chain) was identified in a study of TIL therapy for anti-PD-1-resistant metastatic lung cancer. Documented time point: pre-treatment sample, taken before nivolumab and TIL therapy. The tumor samples were excised metastases, mostly pleural nodules or supraclavicular lymph nodes. The immunoSEQ assay was v3. Produced via immunoSEQ multiplex PCR; TCRdb's table is partial and in-frame only. The table lists approximately 97,000 clones, under 70% of them singletons. Sequencing was performed on tumor tissue, taken at baseline. The receptor was derived from a person aged 25 to 80 with non-small cell lung cancer.

The CDR3 loop reads CASSPPGVANEQFF. The DNA of the CDR3 is TGTGCCAGCAGCCCCCCCGGGGTGGCCAATGAGCAGTTCTTC. The gene calls are TRBV7-2 and TRBJ2-1; TRBD2 is a possible D gene (5 bases). The CDR3 has 14 residues. V dropped 5 bases and J dropped 6 bases, with 14 bases sitting between them. The V gene's germline CDR1 is SGHTA and CDR2 FQGNSA.